This T cell receptor beta chain stems from a study of vaccination and CD4 T cells after COVID-19. To note about this clonotype: No antigen is known for it.

There are 18 residues in the CDR3. Germline V gene lookup returns CDR1 GTSNPN and CDR2 SVGIG (reference sequence). Trimming shortened V by 4 bases and J by 2 bases, and 21 bases separated the two germline ends. Study-wide results and caveats: A median approximately 86% of convalescent patients' SARS-CoV-2-reactive clones emerged only after vaccination.

The treatment is: roughly 11-day PBMC culture with coronavirus spike peptide pools or control peptides (ViraFEST assay). With the Oncomine TCR Beta short-read assay, DNA from cultured CD4+ T cells was sequenced. One entry per CDR3 protein, called by TCRdb with MiXCR from the PCR reads. The table shows 15,000 to 20,000 distinct CDR3 sequences, with less than 60% occurring only once. This TCR derives from a human donor who had recovered from COVID-19. The gene calls are TRBV30 and TRBJ2-6, with D unclear. The sequencing used CD4+ T cells from blood, cultured in vitro, collected before SARS-CoV-2 vaccination. This CDR3 reads CAWNRASGLRTGANVLTF. CDR3 DNA: TGTGCCTGGAACCGGGCCTCGGGCCTACGCACTGGGGCCAACGTCCTGACTTTC.